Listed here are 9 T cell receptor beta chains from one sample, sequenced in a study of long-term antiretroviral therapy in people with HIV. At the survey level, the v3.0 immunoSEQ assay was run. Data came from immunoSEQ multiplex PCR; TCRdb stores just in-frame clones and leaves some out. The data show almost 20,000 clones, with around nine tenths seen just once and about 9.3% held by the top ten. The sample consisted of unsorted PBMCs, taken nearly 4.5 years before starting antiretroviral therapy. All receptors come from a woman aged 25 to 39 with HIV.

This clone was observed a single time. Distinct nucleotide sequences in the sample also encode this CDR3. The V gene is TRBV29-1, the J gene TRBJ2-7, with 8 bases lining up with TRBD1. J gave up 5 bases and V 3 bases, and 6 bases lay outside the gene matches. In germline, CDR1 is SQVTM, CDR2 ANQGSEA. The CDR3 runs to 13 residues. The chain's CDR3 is CSVDGQGGDEQYF. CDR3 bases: TGCAGCGTTGACGGACAGGGTGGGGACGAGCAGTACTTC.

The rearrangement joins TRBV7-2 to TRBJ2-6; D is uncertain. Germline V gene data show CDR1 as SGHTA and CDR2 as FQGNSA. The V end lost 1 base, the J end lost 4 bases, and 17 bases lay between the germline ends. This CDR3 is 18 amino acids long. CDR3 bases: TGTGCCAGCAGCTTAGTGGGCGGTGCCTCTGTCGGGGCCAACGTCCTGACTTTC. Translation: CASSLVGGASVGANVLTF.

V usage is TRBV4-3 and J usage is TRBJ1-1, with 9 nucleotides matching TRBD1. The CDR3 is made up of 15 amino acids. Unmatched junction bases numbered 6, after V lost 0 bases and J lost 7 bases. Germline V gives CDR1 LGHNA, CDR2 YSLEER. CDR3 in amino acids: CASSQDYGTGFEAFF. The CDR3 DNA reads TGCGCCAGCAGCCAAGATTACGGGACAGGGTTTGAAGCTTTCTTT.

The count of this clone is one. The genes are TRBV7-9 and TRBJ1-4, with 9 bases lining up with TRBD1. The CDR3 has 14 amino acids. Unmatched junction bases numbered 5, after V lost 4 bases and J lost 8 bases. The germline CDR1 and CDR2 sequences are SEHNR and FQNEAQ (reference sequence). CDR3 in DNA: TGTGCCAGCAGCTCGGGACAGGGTGGCGAAAAACTGTTTTTT. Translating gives CASSSGQGGEKLFF. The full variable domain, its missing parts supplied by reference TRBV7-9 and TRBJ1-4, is DTGVSQNPRHKITKRGQNVTFRCDPISEHNRLYWYRQTLGQGPEFLTYFQNEAQLEKSRLLSDRFSAERPKGSFSTLEIQRTEQGDSAMYLCASSSGQGGEKLFFGSGTQLSVL.

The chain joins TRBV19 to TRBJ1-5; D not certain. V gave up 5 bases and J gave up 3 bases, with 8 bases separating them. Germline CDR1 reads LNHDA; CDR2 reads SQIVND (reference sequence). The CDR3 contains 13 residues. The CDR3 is CASSPMYNQPQHF. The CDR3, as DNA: TGTGCCAGTAGTCCTATGTACAATCAGCCCCAGCATTTT.

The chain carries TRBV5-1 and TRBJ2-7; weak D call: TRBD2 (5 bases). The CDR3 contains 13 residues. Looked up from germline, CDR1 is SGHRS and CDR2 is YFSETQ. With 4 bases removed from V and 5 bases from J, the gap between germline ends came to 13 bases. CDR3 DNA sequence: TGCGCCAGCAGCCACCTTCCCGGGGACGAGCAGTACTTC. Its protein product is CASSHLPGDEQYF. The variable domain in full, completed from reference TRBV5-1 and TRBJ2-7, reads KAGVTQTPRYLIKTRGQQVTLSCSPISGHRSVSWYQQTPGQGLQFLFEYFSETQRNKGNFPGRFSGRQFSNSRSEMNVSTLELGDSALYLCASSHLPGDEQYFGPGTRLTVT.

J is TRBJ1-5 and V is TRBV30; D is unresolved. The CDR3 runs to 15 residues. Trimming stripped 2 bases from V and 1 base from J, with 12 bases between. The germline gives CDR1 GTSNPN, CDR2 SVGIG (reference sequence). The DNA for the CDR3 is TGTGCCTGGAGTCCGGGAGGTCGGAGCAATCAGCCCCAGCATTTT. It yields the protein CAWSPGGRSNQPQHF.

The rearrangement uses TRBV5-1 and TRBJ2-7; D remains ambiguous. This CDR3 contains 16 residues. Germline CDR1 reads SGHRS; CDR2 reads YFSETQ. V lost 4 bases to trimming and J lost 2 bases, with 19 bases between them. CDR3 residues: CASSPAPSSDPYEQYF. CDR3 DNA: TGCGCCAGCAGCCCGGCCCCCAGCTCAGACCCCTACGAGCAGTACTTC.

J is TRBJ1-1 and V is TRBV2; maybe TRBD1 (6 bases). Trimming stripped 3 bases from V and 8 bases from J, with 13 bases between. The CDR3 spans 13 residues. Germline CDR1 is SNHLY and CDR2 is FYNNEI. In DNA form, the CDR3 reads TGTGCCAGCAGTGACACAGGGTTTTCGGAAGCTTTCTTT. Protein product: CASSDTGFSEAFF.